The next 2 T cell receptor beta chains were all read from a single sample in a study of T cell changes during pregnancy in multiple sclerosis. The assay was immunoSEQ multiplex PCR, and TCRdb's table has in-frame clones only and misses some. Of approximately 74,000 clones listed, around nine tenths are singletons. This material consisted of peripheral blood, taken before pregnancy. The receptors were sampled from a female donor with multiple sclerosis, enrolled in a pregnancy study.

The chain combines TRBV10-2 with TRBJ2-7, with TRBD2 matching over 13 bases. The CDR3 contains 14 residues. J gave up 7 bases and V 4 bases, and 4 bases lay outside the gene matches. CDR1 is WSHSY and CDR2 is SAAADI in the germline V gene. CDR3 amino acids: CASSGTSGRGEQYF. The CDR3 coding sequence is TGCGCCAGCAGTGGGACTAGCGGGAGAGGGGAGCAGTACTTC.

V gene TRBV15 combines with J gene TRBJ2-7; D call uncertain. V was trimmed by 1 base and J by 6 bases, leaving 19 bases between them. Germline lookup yields CDR1 LNHNV and CDR2 YYDKDF (reference sequence). This CDR3 is built from 16 residues. The DNA for the CDR3 is TGTGCCACCAGCAGAGGGGCCTTTTTATTACCCAGCGAGCAGTACTTC. This codes for CATSRGAFLLPSEQYF.